The 25 T cell receptor beta chains listed next were all sequenced from one sample in a study of regulatory T cells in long-lasting Graves disease. Documented time point: newly diagnosed GD, antithyroid drugs for less than 3 months. TCR sequences were obtained from RNA taken from PBMCs. Combining iRepertoire HTBI primers with Arm-PCR of CDR3 regions, the authors built TCR beta libraries. One entry per CDR3 protein, called by TCRdb with MiXCR from the multiplex PCR reads. The sample includes roughly 410,000 distinct CDR3 sequences, around 16% seen only once; the top ten take approximately 8%. The same sample was also used in a study of T cells in Graves' hyperthyroidism and ophthalmopathy.

The source was peripheral blood mononuclear cells (PBMCs), collected at new diagnosis, from a patient treated with antithyroid drugs. These receptors came from a woman aged 40 to 49 with Graves disease.

This clonotype has ten or more counts. V usage is TRBV10-3 and J usage is TRBJ1-6, with D perhaps TRBD1 (5 bases). The V end lost 4 bases, the J end lost 7 bases, and 11 bases lay between the germline ends. CDR1 is ENHRY, CDR2 SYGVKD, per germline. The CDR3 runs to 14 residues. CDR3 region: CAISAQQENSPLHF. Here the CDR3 DNA reads TGTGCCATCAGTGCCCAACAGGAGAATTCACCCCTCCACTTT.

This clonotype was seen many times. This rearrangement joins TRBV14 to TRBJ2-1, with 10 bases aligning to TRBD2. Germline-derived CDR1 and CDR2 are SGHDN and FVKESK. Germline trimming cut 4 bases from V and 8 bases from J; bases unmatched to any gene: 11. This CDR3 comprises 16 residues. CDR3 DNA sequence: TGTGCCAGCAGCCTAGTGGGGGGACTAGCGTCGGATGAGCAGTTCTTC. The encoded protein is CASSLVGGLASDEQFF.

This clonotype was recorded at least ten times. The V gene is TRBV7-9, the J gene TRBJ1-2; 8 bases match TRBD1. Trimming took 5 bases from V and 9 from J; bases not matched to a gene: 2. Germline CDR1 and CDR2: SEHNR and FQNEAQ (reference sequence). CDR3 length equals 11 residues. The CDR3 spells CASSRQGSYTF. For the CDR3, the DNA is TGTGCCAGCAGCCGACAGGGGAGCTACACCTTC.

The chain links TRBV11-2 to TRBJ1-4, with a tentative D call TRBD1 (5 bases). Germline CDR1 and CDR2: SGHAT and FQNNGV. CDR3 length equals 14 residues. Trimming took 3 bases from V and 7 from J, leaving 12 bases between them. The CDR3 DNA reads TGTGCCAGCAGCTTGTCAGGGCTGGGTGAAAAACTGTTTTTT. This gives the protein CASSLSGLGEKLFF.

This clonotype was recorded a few times. The gene calls are TRBV3-1 and TRBJ1-1, with unresolved D. V lost 4 bases and J lost 4, with 13 bases in between. Germline V gene lookup returns CDR1 LGHDT and CDR2 YNNKEL (reference sequence). This CDR3 contains 14 residues. The CDR3 spells CASSRAGSPTEAFF. The CDR3 region has the DNA TGTGCCAGCAGCCGAGCGGGCTCTCCCACTGAAGCTTTCTTT.

This clonotype was seen many times. The chain carries TRBV2 and TRBJ2-5; TRBD2 aligns across 10 bases. Germline V gene sequence: CDR1 SNHLY, CDR2 FYNNEI. The CDR3 runs to 15 residues. V gave up 3 bases and J gave up 6 bases; unmatched junction bases: 7. The CDR3: CASSDSGRAPKTQYF. The CDR3 DNA is TGTGCCAGCAGTGACAGCGGGAGGGCCCCGAAGACCCAGTACTTC. The whole variable domain, remainder taken from reference TRBV2 and TRBJ2-5, is EPEVTQTPSHQVTQMGQEVILRCVPISNHLYFYWYRQILGQKVEFLVSFYNNEISEKSEIFDDQFSVERPDGSNFTLKIRSTKLEDSAMYFCASSDSGRAPKTQYFGPGTRLLVL.

This clonotype has only a few counts. The V call is TRBV7-8, the J call TRBJ2-7, with no clear D. The CDR3 is 15 amino acids. The V and J ends lost 7 bases and 0 bases respectively, with 16 bases between them. Germline CDR1 is SGHVS and CDR2 is FQNEAQ. The CDR3 bases are TGTGCCAGCATAGAACGACAAGCAAGCTCCTACGAGCAGTACTTC. Its protein is CASIERQASSYEQYF.

This clonotype was recorded a few times. This chain joins TRBV7-9 and TRBJ2-1; D is perhaps TRBD2 (5 bases). The V end was cut by 3 bases, the J end by 2 bases, with 14 bases between. CDR3 length equals 16 residues. Germline V lookup: CDR1 SEHNR, CDR2 FQNEAQ (reference sequence). The CDR3 bases are TGTGCCAGCAGCTTTGTCGGGGATCTGCCCTACAATGAGCAGTTCTTC. This translates into CASSFVGDLPYNEQFF.

This chain links TRBV3-1 with TRBJ2-5; unclear D gene. The germline V gene has CDR1 LGHDT and CDR2 YNNKEL (reference sequence). CDR3 size: 15 residues. V lost 2 bases to trimming and J lost 2 bases, with 12 bases between them. The DNA of the CDR3 is TGTGCCAGCAGCCAATCATACCAGGCGCAAGAGACCCAGTACTTC. This encodes CASSQSYQAQETQYF.

There are a few counts of this clonotype. This may arise from a read error, as a much more abundant clone is one base away. The chain combines TRBV7-6 with TRBJ2-1; TRBD2 matches at 7 bases. The germline V gene has CDR1 SGHVS and CDR2 FNYEAQ. This CDR3 region has 15 residues. The CDR3 here is CASSLGGGRYNEQLF. The CDR3 bases are TGTGCCAGCAGCTTGGGGGGGGGACGTTACAATGAGCAGCTCTTC.

The chain recombines TRBV4-1 with TRBJ1-1; 7 nucleotides agree with TRBD1. The CDR3 has 15 amino acids. Germline values: CDR1 MGHRA, CDR2 YSYEKL. V shed 0 bases and J 1 base; nucleotides not matched to a gene: 2. In nucleotides, the CDR3 is TGCGCCAGCAGCCAAGAAGACAGGGCGAACACTGAAGCTTTCTTT. Residues: CASSQEDRANTEAFF.

This clonotype was seen more than once but under ten times. The V and J genes are TRBV9 and TRBJ2-1; 10 bases are a match to TRBD2. This CDR3 has 19 amino acids. Germline CDR1 and CDR2: SGDLS and YYNGEE. After removal of 0 bases from V and 4 bases from J, the junction contained 13 bases not matched to a gene. The CDR3 reads CASSVEGGGGLADYNEQFF. The CDR3 bases are TGTGCCAGCAGCGTAGAGGGGGGGGGAGGACTAGCGGATTACAATGAGCAGTTCTTC.

This clonotype has a count of ten or more. The rearrangement links TRBV19 to TRBJ2-5; a weak D match, TRBD1 (5 bases). CDR3 size: 13 residues. The V end lost 5 bases, the J end lost 5 bases, and 12 bases lay between the germline ends. CDR1 is LNHDA, CDR2 SQIVND, per germline (reference sequence). Here the CDR3 reads CASSSWGRETQYF. Here the CDR3 DNA reads TGTGCCAGTAGTTCCTGGGGCAGGGAGACCCAGTACTTC.

In its sample, this clonotype was seen many times. The chain links TRBV16 to TRBJ1-3; tentative D call: TRBD1 (5 bases). The V gene lost 4 bases and the J gene lost 3 bases, with 13 bases spanning the gap. Per the germline V gene, CDR1 is KGHSY and CDR2 is FQNENV. CDR3 length: 15 residues. The CDR3 DNA reads TGTGCCAGCAGCCCACAGGACCAGGGTGGAAACACCATATATTTT. Its protein product is CASSPQDQGGNTIYF. The full variable domain, completed using reference TRBV16 and TRBJ1-3, is GEEVAQTPKHLVRGEGQKAKLYCAPIKGHSYVFWYQQVLKNEFKFLISFQNENVFDETGMPKERFSAKCLPNSPCSLEIQATKLEDSAVYFCASSPQDQGGNTIYFGEGSWLTVV.

The sample holds many counts of this clonotype. The rearrangement uses TRBV6-1 and TRBJ2-7; tentatively, D is TRBD2 (6 bases). The CDR3 contains 13 residues. With 3 bases removed from V and 4 bases from J, the gap between germline ends came to 10 bases. Per germline, CDR1 MNHNS and CDR2 SASEGT. CDR3 in amino acids: CASSEGLDYEQYF. The DNA of the CDR3 is TGTGCCAGCAGTGAGGGACTGGATTACGAGCAGTACTTC.

Points on this clonotype: A much larger clone differs from this one at a single base, so this may be a read error. The chain uses TRBV18 and TRBJ1-2; no definite D call. The CDR3 has 14 amino acids. Per germline, CDR1 KGHSH and CDR2 LQKENI. CDR3 DNA sequence: TGTGCCAGCTCACTCTTGACGGACTCCTATGCCTACACCTTC. Translating gives CASSLLTDSYAYTF. Supplemented by reference TRBV18 and TRBJ1-2, the full variable domain reads NAGVMQNPRHLVRRRGQEARLRCSPMKGHSHVYWYRQLPEEGLKFMVYLQKENIIDESGMPKERFSAEFPKEGPSILRIQQVVRGDSAAYFCASSLLTDSYAYTFGSGTRLTVV.

The sample holds many counts of this clonotype. The chain has TRBV27 and TRBJ2-7; the D gene is possibly TRBD1 (6 bases). V was pared by 5 bases and J by 3 bases, with 17 bases between. The CDR3 loop spans 15 amino acids. CDR1 is MNHEY, CDR2 SMNVEV, per germline (reference sequence). The CDR3 region is CASSPYRDNYYEQYF. CDR3 nucleotide sequence: TGTGCCAGCAGTCCATACCGGGACAACTACTACGAGCAGTACTTC.

V gene TRBV2 combines with J gene TRBJ2-1; maybe TRBD2 (6 bases). Looked up from germline, CDR1 is SNHLY and CDR2 is FYNNEI. This CDR3 is 16 amino acids long. The V end lost 6 bases, the J end lost 2 bases, and 17 bases lay between the germline ends. The CDR3 bases are TGTGCCAGCAGAAAAAACCGGGACTCGGCCTACAATGAGCAGTTCTTC. Amino acids: CASRKNRDSAYNEQFF. Looking up the rest from reference TRBV2 and TRBJ2-1 gives the full variable domain: EPEVTQTPSHQVTQMGQEVILRCVPISNHLYFYWYRQILGQKVEFLVSFYNNEISEKSEIFDDQFSVERPDGSNFTLKIRSTKLEDSAMYFCASRKNRDSAYNEQFFGPGTRLTVL.

In its sample, this clonotype was seen many times. The chain recombines TRBV10-3 with TRBJ1-2; TRBD1 is a possible D gene (5 bases). Germline lookup yields CDR1 ENHRY and CDR2 SYGVKD. V was clipped by 3 bases and J by 3 bases, with 20 bases between them. The CDR3 is 17 residues long. The DNA of the CDR3 is TGTGCCATCAGTGACCAACCTCTGGGGGTAGGGGACTATGGCTACACCTTC. Its translation is CAISDQPLGVGDYGYTF.

This clonotype occurred many times. V usage is TRBV11-1 and J usage is TRBJ2-7; 8 nucleotides match TRBD1. CDR3 length: 15 amino acids. Germline-derived CDR1 and CDR2 are SGHAT and FQDESV (reference sequence). The V segment lost 1 base and the J segment 5 bases; nucleotides outside the gene matches: 7. Here the CDR3 reads CASSLEGQGGDEQYF. CDR3 DNA sequence: TGTGCCAGCAGCTTAGAAGGACAGGGCGGAGACGAGCAGTACTTC.

This clonotype showed up many times. The V gene is TRBV12-3 or TRBV12-4, the J gene TRBJ2-3; tentatively, D is TRBD2 (6 bases). Trimming removed 6 bases from V and 4 bases from J, with 8 bases in between. CDR3 size: 12 residues. For the CDR3, the DNA is TGTGCCAGCAGCGGGAGTCCAGATACGCAGTATTTT. It specifies CASSGSPDTQYF.

This clonotype was seen many times. The V gene is TRBV28, the J gene TRBJ1-1; D gene unclear. Trimming left V 3 bases short and J 4 bases short, with 9 bases between. CDR3 size: 13 residues. CDR1 MDHEN and CDR2 SYDVKM come from the germline V gene. CDR3 region: CASSFSVGTEAFF. In DNA form, the CDR3 reads TGTGCCAGCAGTTTCTCAGTCGGCACTGAAGCTTTCTTT. Full variable domain (rest looked up from reference TRBV28 and TRBJ1-1): DVKVTQSSRYLVKRTGEKVFLECVQDMDHENMFWYRQDPGLGLRLIYFSYDVKMKEKGDIPEGYSVSREKKERFSLILESASTNQTSMYLCASSFSVGTEAFFGQGTRLTVV.

This clonotype came up many times. V is TRBV7-8 and J is TRBJ2-1; D not certain. Germline V gene data show CDR1 as SGHVS and CDR2 as FQNEAQ. The CDR3 spans 13 residues. V shed 0 bases and J shed 9 bases, with 9 bases lying between them. CDR3 loop: CASSLARVPEQFF. The CDR3 DNA sequence: TGTGCCAGCAGCTTAGCCCGGGTACCTGAGCAGTTCTTC.

This clonotype was detected ten times or more. This chain links TRBV10-3 with TRBJ1-6; 9 bases agree with TRBD1. The CDR3 length is 16 residues. Trimming at V came to 6 bases and at J to 7 bases, leaving 10 bases not matched to a gene. Germline V gene sequence: CDR1 ENHRY, CDR2 SYGVKD. CDR3: CAISAGTGLQNSPLHF. CDR3 bases: TGTGCCATCAGCGCCGGGACAGGGCTTCAGAATTCACCCCTCCACTTT.

This clonotype has a count of ten or more. V and J are TRBV2 and TRBJ2-1, with TRBD2 matching 7 bases. With 6 bases clipped from V and 6 bases from J, the junction kept 8 bases outside the gene matches. CDR1 and CDR2 (germline): SNHLY, FYNNEI. CDR3 length equals 14 residues. The chain's CDR3 is CASSGSGVTNEQFF. DNA of the CDR3: TGTGCCAGCAGCGGAAGCGGGGTTACCAATGAGCAGTTCTTC. The full variable domain, rest sourced from reference TRBV2 and TRBJ2-1, is EPEVTQTPSHQVTQMGQEVILRCVPISNHLYFYWYRQILGQKVEFLVSFYNNEISEKSEIFDDQFSVERPDGSNFTLKIRSTKLEDSAMYFCASSGSGVTNEQFFGPGTRLTVL.